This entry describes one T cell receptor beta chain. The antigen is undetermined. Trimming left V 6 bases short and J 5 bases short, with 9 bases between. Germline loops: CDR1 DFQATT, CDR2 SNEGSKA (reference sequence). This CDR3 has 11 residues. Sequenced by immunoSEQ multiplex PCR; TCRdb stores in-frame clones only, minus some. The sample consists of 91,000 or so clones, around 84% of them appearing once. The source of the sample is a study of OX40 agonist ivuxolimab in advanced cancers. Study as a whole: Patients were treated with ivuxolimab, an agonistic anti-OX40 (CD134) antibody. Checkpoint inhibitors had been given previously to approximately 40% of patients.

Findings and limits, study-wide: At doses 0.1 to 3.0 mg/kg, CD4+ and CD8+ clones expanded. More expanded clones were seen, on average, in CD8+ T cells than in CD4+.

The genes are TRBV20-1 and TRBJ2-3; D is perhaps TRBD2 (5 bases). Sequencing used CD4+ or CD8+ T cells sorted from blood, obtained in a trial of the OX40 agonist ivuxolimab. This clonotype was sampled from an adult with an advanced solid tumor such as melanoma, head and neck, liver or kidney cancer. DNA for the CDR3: TGCAGTGCACTCGGAGGAGATACGCAGTATTTT. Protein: CSALGGDTQYF.